A single sample gave rise to the 22 T cell receptor beta chains below, sequenced in a study of OX40 agonist ivuxolimab in advanced cancers. Profiled with immunoSEQ multiplex PCR; TCRdb holds only in-frame clones, not every one. The data show about 70,000 clones, with 82% seen just once and 4% to 6% held by the top ten. The specimen comprised CD4+ or CD8+ T cells sorted from blood, sampled in a trial of the OX40 agonist ivuxolimab. These receptors were collected from an adult with an advanced solid tumor such as melanoma, head and neck, liver or kidney cancer.

This chain links TRBV9 with TRBJ1-5, with D uncertain. The CDR3 sequence is 14 residues long. V dropped 0 bases and J dropped 2 bases, with 6 bases sitting between them. CDR1 SGDLS and CDR2 YYNGEE come from the germline V gene. The CDR3 DNA reads as TGTGCCAGCAGCGTAGGGACTGGCAATCAGCCCCAGCATTTT. It is translated as CASSVGTGNQPQHF.

Only a few counts were recorded for this clone. The chain links TRBV28 to TRBJ2-1; D remains unclear. Germline V CDR1 and CDR2: MDHEN, SYDVKM. The CDR3 sequence is 12 residues long. Trimming shortened V by 2 bases and J by 10 bases, and 9 bases separated the two germline ends. DNA for the CDR3: TGTGCCAGCAGTTTAAGTTTAGGGGAGCAGTTCTTC. Translating gives CASSLSLGEQFF. The full variable domain, with the rest looked up from reference TRBV28 and TRBJ2-1, is DVKVTQSSRYLVKRTGEKVFLECVQDMDHENMFWYRQDPGLGLRLIYFSYDVKMKEKGDIPEGYSVSREKKERFSLILESASTNQTSMYLCASSLSLGEQFFGPGTRLTVL.

This chain joins TRBV28 and TRBJ1-1; TRBD1 aligns across 11 bases. Per the germline V gene, CDR1 is MDHEN and CDR2 is SYDVKM. With V trimmed by 4 bases and J by 7 bases, 5 bases remained unmatched. CDR3 length equals 14 residues. The CDR3 here is CASSWDRGGIEAFF. The CDR3 coding sequence is TGTGCCAGCAGTTGGGACAGGGGGGGTATTGAAGCTTTCTTT.

The chain carries TRBV19 and TRBJ1-5; 9 positions agree with TRBD1. Germline V gene lookup returns CDR1 LNHDA and CDR2 SQIVND (reference sequence). The J segment lost 6 bases and the V segment lost 7 bases, leaving 13 bases of the junction unmatched. The CDR3 runs to 16 residues. The DNA of the CDR3 is TGTGCCAGTATCCCTCGGGGACAGGGTGACGGTCAGCCCCAGCATTTT. This translates into CASIPRGQGDGQPQHF.

This chain uses TRBV28 with TRBJ1-2, with 7 bases fitting TRBD1. V was pared by 2 bases and J by 5 bases, with 11 bases of the junction left unmatched. Germline CDR1 MDHEN, CDR2 SYDVKM. The CDR3 length is 16 residues. CDR3 sequence (DNA): TGTGCCAGCAGTTTAAGGCGTGGGGACAGCCAGTATGGCTACACCTTC. This gives the protein CASSLRRGDSQYGYTF.

This chain links TRBV29-1 with TRBJ1-1; D ambiguous. Germline CDR1 is SQVTM and CDR2 is ANQGSEA. The V gene lost 7 bases and the J gene lost 4 bases, with 22 bases spanning the gap. This CDR3 comprises 15 residues. The CDR3: CSATPPGLRTTEAFF. CDR3 sequence (DNA): TGCAGCGCCACCCCTCCGGGGTTACGAACCACTGAAGCTTTCTTT.

V and J are TRBV5-1 and TRBJ1-2; tentative D call: TRBD1 (5 bases). The V gene's germline CDR1 is SGHRS and CDR2 YFSETQ. The V gene lost 4 bases and the J gene lost 4 bases, with 17 bases spanning the gap. This CDR3 contains 15 residues. CDR3 protein: CASSPRGDQFYGYTF. CDR3 coding DNA: TGCGCCAGCAGCCCGAGGGGAGATCAATTCTATGGCTACACCTTC.

The chain joins TRBV19 to TRBJ2-1, with D possibly TRBD2 on 5 matching bases. CDR3 length: 15 residues. Per the germline V gene, CDR1 is LNHDA and CDR2 is SQIVND (reference sequence). V shed 1 base and J shed 2 bases, with 9 bases lying between them. CDR3 in DNA: TGTGCCAGTAGTATAGGGGGAGTGGCCTACAATGAGCAGTTCTTC. Amino acid sequence: CASSIGGVAYNEQFF.

The chain joins TRBV18 to TRBJ2-3; perhaps TRBD2 as D (5 bases). Germline V gene sequence: CDR1 KGHSH, CDR2 LQKENI. The CDR3 totals 14 residues. The V end lost 1 base, the J end lost 3 bases, and 8 bases lay between the germline ends. The CDR3, as DNA: TGTGCCAGCTCACCACGGCTAGCAACAGATACGCAGTATTTT. The encoded protein is CASSPRLATDTQYF. Combining the CDR3 with reference TRBV18 and TRBJ2-3 gives the whole variable domain NAGVMQNPRHLVRRRGQEARLRCSPMKGHSHVYWYRQLPEEGLKFMVYLQKENIIDESGMPKERFSAEFPKEGPSILRIQQVVRGDSAAYFCASSPRLATDTQYFGPGTRLTVL.

CDR3 residues: CASSLDPNKRDTIYF. CDR3 nucleotide sequence: TGCGCCAGCAGCTTGGATCCAAATAAACGGGACACCATATATTTT. V usage is TRBV5-1 and J usage is TRBJ1-3; D unclear. Deletions cut 0 bases from V and 8 bases from J, with 15 bases between. Germline CDR1 is SGHRS and CDR2 is YFSETQ. The CDR3 covers 15 residues.

The chain has TRBV28 and TRBJ1-5; maybe TRBD1 (6 bases). CDR1 is MDHEN, CDR2 SYDVKM, per germline. CDR3 length: 15 amino acids. Trimming removed 6 bases at V and 1 base at J, with 13 bases between. CDR3 DNA: TGTGCCAGCAGCCCCTCGGACAGAAGCAATCAGCCCCAGCATTTT. Protein: CASSPSDRSNQPQHF.

The chain couples TRBV6-5 to TRBJ1-2, with D possibly being TRBD1 (6 bases). This CDR3 has 14 residues. Trimming cost V 0 bases and J 9 bases, with 14 bases left between them. Germline V CDR1 and CDR2: MNHEY, SVGAGI. DNA for the CDR3: TGTGCCAGCAGTTACTCGACGGGACACCGAAGCTACACCTTC. It yields the protein CASSYSTGHRSYTF.

The rearrangement uses TRBV2 and TRBJ2-1, with 8 bases identical to TRBD1. The germline V gene encodes CDR1 SNHLY and CDR2 FYNNEI. V dropped 3 bases and J dropped 3; count of bases not matched to a gene: 4. The CDR3 is 15 residues long. CDR3 region: CASSDRGLGYNEQFF. CDR3 nucleotides: TGTGCCAGCAGTGACAGGGGGCTAGGCTACAATGAGCAGTTCTTC.

V and J are TRBV2 and TRBJ2-7; 12 nucleotides match TRBD2. J lost 5 bases, V lost 6 bases, and 8 bases had no gene match. The CDR3 totals 15 residues. CDR1 SNHLY and CDR2 FYNNEI come from the germline V gene. CDR3: CASSLRTSGINEQYF. The CDR3 bases are TGTGCCAGCAGCTTACGGACTAGCGGGATCAACGAGCAGTACTTC.

Remarks on this clone: Other DNA sequences of this sample code for an identical CDR3. The chain couples TRBV5-4 to TRBJ2-2, with TRBD1 matching 8 bases. The CDR3 is 15 residues long. CDR1 SGHNT and CDR2 YYREEE come from the germline V gene (reference sequence). The trim removed 4 bases at V and 5 bases at J, leaving 7 bases unmatched. Here the CDR3 reads CASSRGQGWTGELFF. The CDR3 DNA follows: TGTGCCAGCAGCCGTGGACAGGGATGGACCGGGGAGCTGTTTTTT.

The rearrangement uses TRBV2 and TRBJ1-5; 10 bases are shared with TRBD1. Unmatched junction bases numbered 9, after V lost 9 bases and J lost 7 bases. This CDR3 is built from 14 residues. Germline V gives CDR1 SNHLY, CDR2 FYNNEI. The CDR3 reads CASSGTGVVQPQHF. The CDR3 nucleotides are TGTGCCAGTTCCGGGACAGGGGTGGTGCAGCCCCAGCATTTT.

The chain combines TRBV28 with TRBJ2-5; D is perhaps TRBD2 (5 bases). The germline V gene encodes CDR1 MDHEN and CDR2 SYDVKM. The ends were cut back, 5 bases at V and 0 bases at J, with 28 bases in the middle. The CDR3 loop spans 20 amino acids. The CDR3 DNA is TGTGCCAGCAGTCGTTTTTCGCCTCGACTAACCCCGGCGTACCAAGAGACCCAGTACTTC. Its translation: CASSRFSPRLTPAYQETQYF.

The chain recombines TRBV7-2 with TRBJ1-1; D may be TRBD1 (5 bases). This CDR3 has 12 amino acids. Trimming stripped 3 bases from V and 6 bases from J, with 8 bases between. CDR1 SGHTA and CDR2 FQGNSA come from the germline V gene. Written as DNA, the CDR3 is TGTGCCAGCAGCTTTAAGGGGTCTGAAGCTTTCTTT. Translation: CASSFKGSEAFF.

V gene TRBV28 combines with J gene TRBJ2-5; possibly TRBD2 for D (6 bases). Germline loops: CDR1 MDHEN, CDR2 SYDVKM. The CDR3 has 15 residues. With 3 bases removed from V and 4 bases from J, the gap between germline ends came to 15 bases. The chain's CDR3 is CASSFLLGGGETQYF. CDR3 DNA: TGTGCCAGCAGTTTTTTGTTGGGGGGAGGAGAGACCCAGTACTTC.

The rearrangement joins TRBV16 to TRBJ2-1; TRBD2 aligns across 10 bases. The CDR3 loop spans 18 amino acids. CDR1 is KGHSY and CDR2 is FQNENV in the germline V gene. Trimming took 3 bases from V and 4 from J; bases not matched to a gene: 12. CDR3 in amino acids: CASSHLPLAGGGYNEQFF. The CDR3 DNA reads TGTGCCAGCAGCCATCTCCCTTTAGCGGGGGGCGGATACAATGAGCAGTTCTTC.

The rearrangement links TRBV7-2 to TRBJ2-1; maybe TRBD2 (6 bases). The CDR3 sequence is 13 residues long. Germline V gives CDR1 SGHTA, CDR2 FQGNSA. V lost 5 bases and J lost 5, with 10 bases in between. CDR3 loop: CASSTTSNNEQFF. CDR3 nucleotides: TGTGCCAGCAGCACCACTAGCAACAATGAGCAGTTCTTC.

The genes are TRBV6-6 and TRBJ1-2; unclear D gene. Germline CDR1 is MNHNY and CDR2 is SVGAGI (reference sequence). Trimming took 2 bases from V and 7 from J, leaving 5 bases between them. There are 11 residues in the CDR3. The CDR3 is CASSYESGYTF. Written as DNA, the CDR3 is TGTGCCAGCAGTTACGAAAGTGGCTACACCTTC.